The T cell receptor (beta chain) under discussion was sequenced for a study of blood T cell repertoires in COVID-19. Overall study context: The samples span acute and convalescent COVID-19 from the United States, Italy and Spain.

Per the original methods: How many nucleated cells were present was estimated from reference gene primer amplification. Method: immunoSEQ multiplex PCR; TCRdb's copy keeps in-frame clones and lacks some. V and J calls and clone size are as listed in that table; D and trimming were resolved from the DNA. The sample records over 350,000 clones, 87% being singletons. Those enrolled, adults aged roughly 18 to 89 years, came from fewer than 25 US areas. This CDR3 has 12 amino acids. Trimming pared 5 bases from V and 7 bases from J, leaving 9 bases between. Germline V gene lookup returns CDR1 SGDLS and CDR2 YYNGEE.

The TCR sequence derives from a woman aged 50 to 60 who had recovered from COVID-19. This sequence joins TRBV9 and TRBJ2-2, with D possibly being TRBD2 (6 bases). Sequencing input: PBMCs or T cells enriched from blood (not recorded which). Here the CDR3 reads CASSQDYGELFF. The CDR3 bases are TGTGCCAGCAGTCAGGACTACGGGGAGCTGTTTTTT.